This note documents a single T cell receptor beta chain sequence. Its target is unknown. The CDR3 length is 12 residues. Germline-derived CDR1 and CDR2 are SNHLY and FYNNEI. V was cut by 4 bases and J by 6 bases, with 8 bases left in between. Sequencing used immunoSEQ multiplex PCR; TCRdb keeps in-frame clones, though not all of them. The sample consists of millions of clones, over 85% of them appearing once. All participating donors were Caucasian adults from Nashville, Tennessee. The entry originates in a study of shared clonotypes between healthy human individuals. Looking at the study overall: The donor group consisted of a couple of women and a few men, aged 18 to 49. Study-wide results and caveats: The expectation was that sequencing depth would affect clonotype sharing among donors. Only a few donors were included, so the genetic and exposure-history diversity represented was limited.

The receptor's source is a man between 18 and 29 years old in good health. The rearrangement uses TRBV2 and TRBJ2-3; no firm D call. Material: naive CD4+ T cells sorted from blood. As for subset: CD45RA+ positively selected. The CDR3 DNA is TGTGCCAGCAGTGGCCGTGGGGATACGCAGTATTTT. Translated: CASSGRGDTQYF. Full variable domain (remainder filled in from reference TRBV2 and TRBJ2-3): EPEVTQTPSHQVTQMGQEVILRCVPISNHLYFYWYRQILGQKVEFLVSFYNNEISEKSEIFDDQFSVERPDGSNFTLKIRSTKLEDSAMYFCASSGRGDTQYFGPGTRLTVL.